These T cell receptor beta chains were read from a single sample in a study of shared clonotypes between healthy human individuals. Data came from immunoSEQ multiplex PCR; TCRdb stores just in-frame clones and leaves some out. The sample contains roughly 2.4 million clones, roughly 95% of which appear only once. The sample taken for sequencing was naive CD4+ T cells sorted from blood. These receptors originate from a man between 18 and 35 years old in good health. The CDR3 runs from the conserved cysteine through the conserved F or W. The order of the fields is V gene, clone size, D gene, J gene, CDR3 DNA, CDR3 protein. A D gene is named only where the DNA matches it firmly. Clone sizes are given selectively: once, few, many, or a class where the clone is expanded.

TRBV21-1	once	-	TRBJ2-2	TGTGCCAGGGTTGAGGGGGCGAACACCGGGGAGCTGTTTTTT	CARVEGANTGELFF
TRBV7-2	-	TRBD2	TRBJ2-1	TGTGCCAGCAGCACGGGACTAGCGGGATATTACAATGAGCAGTTCTTC	CASSTGLAGYYNEQFF
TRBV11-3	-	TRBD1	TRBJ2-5	TGTGCCAGCAGCTTAGAACCGGACAGGGGGCGGGTGACCCAGTACTTC	CASSLEPDRGRVTQYF
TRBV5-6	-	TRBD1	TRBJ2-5	TGTGCCAGCAGCTTGAAGGACAGGGCCCGGAAAGAGACCCAGTACTTC	CASSLKDRARKETQYF
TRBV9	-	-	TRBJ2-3	TGTGCCAGCAGCGTCTTGGGTCCCGGGGGAGATACGCAGTATTTT	CASSVLGPGGDTQYF
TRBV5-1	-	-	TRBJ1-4	TGCGCCAGCAGCTTGGCATTGGGGGCCAGGCCTGACGAAAAACTGTTTTTT	CASSLALGARPDEKLFF
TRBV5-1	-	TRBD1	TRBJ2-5	TGCGCCAGCCACAGGGGGAGCAGCCAAGAGACCCAGTACTTC	CASHRGSSQETQYF
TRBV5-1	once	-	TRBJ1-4	TGCGCCAGCAGCTTGGCAGTGGCAGGGGCGGGTGAAAAACTGTTTTTT	CASSLAVAGAGEKLFF
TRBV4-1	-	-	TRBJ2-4	TGCGCCAGCAGCCAAACCGGGACCACGGAAAACATTCAGTACTTC	CASSQTGTTENIQYF
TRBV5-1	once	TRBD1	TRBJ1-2	TGCGCCAGCAGCTTAACAGGGGAATCTAACTATGGCTACACCTTC	CASSLTGESNYGYTF
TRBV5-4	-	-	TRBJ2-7	TGTGCCAGCAGCTTGCATTATCGACCCTGGGAGCAGTACTTC	CASSLHYRPWEQYF
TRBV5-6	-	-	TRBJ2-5	TGTGCCAGCAGCCCCCAAACCGGGGCAGGGGCTGCGGAGACCCAGTACTTC	CASSPQTGAGAAETQYF
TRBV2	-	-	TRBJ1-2	TGTGCCAGCAGTGGGGACATCGGAGGGGGCTACACCTTC	CASSGDIGGGYTF
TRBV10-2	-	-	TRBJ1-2	TGCGCCAGCAGTGTAGAACAGCAGAAGAACTATGGCTACACCTTC	CASSVEQQKNYGYTF
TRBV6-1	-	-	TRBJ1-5	TGTGCCAGCGGGGTTAATCAGCCCCAGCATTTT	CASGVNQPQHF
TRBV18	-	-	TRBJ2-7	TGTGCCCACTATCGGGGGACATCTACCTACGAGCAGTACTTC	CAHYRGTSTYEQYF
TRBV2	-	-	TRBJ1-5	TGTGCCAGCAGAAAGGGTGGCACCAATCAGCCCCAGCATTTT	CASRKGGTNQPQHF
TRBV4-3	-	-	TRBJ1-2	TGCGCCAGCAGCCAAGATCGGGGCAGGACGCAATATGGCTACACCTTC	CASSQDRGRTQYGYTF
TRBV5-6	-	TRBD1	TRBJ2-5	TGTGCCAGCAGCCACAAAACCCGACAGGGGGCTTATAAAGAGACCCAGTACTTC	CASSHKTRQGAYKETQYF
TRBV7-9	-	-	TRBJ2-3	TGTGCCAGCAGCAAGCACGGCCCCAGCACAGATACGCAGTATTTT	CASSKHGPSTDTQYF
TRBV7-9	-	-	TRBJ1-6	TGTGCCAGCAGCTTCGGACAGCTAAATAATTCACCCCTCCACTTT	CASSFGQLNNSPLHF
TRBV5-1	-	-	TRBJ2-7	TGCGCCAGCAGCTTGGGAGATGTTAAATACGAGCAGTACTTC	CASSLGDVKYEQYF
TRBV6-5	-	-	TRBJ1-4	TGTGCCAGCAGTTACTCGGGCGCCTCTAATGAAAAACTGTTTTTT	CASSYSGASNEKLFF
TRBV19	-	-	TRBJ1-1	TGTGCCAGTAGTCTGGCAGGTGGGTACACTGAAGCTTTCTTT	CASSLAGGYTEAFF
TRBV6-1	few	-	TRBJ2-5	TGTGCCAGCAGTGAAGCAGGGGAGACCCAGTACTTC	CASSEAGETQYF
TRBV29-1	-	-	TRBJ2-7	TGCAGCGTTGGGGAATACGAGCAGTACTTC	CSVGEYEQYF
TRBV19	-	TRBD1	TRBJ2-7	TGTGCCAGTAGTCGTCCCGGACAGGGGTTCGAACAGTACTTC	CASSRPGQGFEQYF
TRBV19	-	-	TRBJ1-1	TGTGCCAGTAGTCTCAGACACTACACTGAAGCTTTCTTT	CASSLRHYTEAFF
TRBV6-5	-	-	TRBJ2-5	TGTGCCAGCAGTCACATAGGGGAGTACCAAGAGACCCAGTACTTC	CASSHIGEYQETQYF
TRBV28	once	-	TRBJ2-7	TGTGCCAGCAGTCCCCCGGCGGGCTCGACTTCCTACGAGCAGTACTTC	CASSPPAGSTSYEQYF
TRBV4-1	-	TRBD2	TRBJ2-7	TGCGCCAGCAGCCATCCCACCTCTAGCGGCGTACCCTACGAGCAGTACTTC	CASSHPTSSGVPYEQYF
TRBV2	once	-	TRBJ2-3	TGTGCCAGCAGGACAGTAAGCACAGATACGCAGTATTTT	CASRTVSTDTQYF
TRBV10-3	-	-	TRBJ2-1	TGTGCCATCAGCACTACCGCCGGGACGAGCGCCAATGAGCAGTTCTTC	CAISTTAGTSANEQFF
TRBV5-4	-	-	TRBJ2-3	TGTGCCAGCAGCCCGGCGAGCACAGATACGCAGTATTTT	CASSPASTDTQYF
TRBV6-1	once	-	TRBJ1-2	TGTGCCAGCAGTGGCCGGAACATCGAAGGCTCAATGGGGGGCTACACCTTC	CASSGRNIEGSMGGYTF
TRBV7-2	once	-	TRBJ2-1	TGTGCCAGCAGCTTATCCGGAATCAGCTCCTACAATGAGCAGTTCTTC	CASSLSGISSYNEQFF
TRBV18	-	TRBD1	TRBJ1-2	TGTGCCAGCTCATCGACGGGACAGGGGATCTATGGCTACACCTTC	CASSSTGQGIYGYTF
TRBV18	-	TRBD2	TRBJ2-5	TGTGCCAGCTCACCAAGCATAGCGGGGGAGACCCAGTACTTC	CASSPSIAGETQYF
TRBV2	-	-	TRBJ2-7	TGTGCCAGCACCGAGACGGGATCTACCTCCTACGAGCAGTACTTC	CASTETGSTSYEQYF
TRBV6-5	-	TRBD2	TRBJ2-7	TGTGCCAGCAGTTCTAGCGGGAGTCTCTACGAGCAGTACTTC	CASSSSGSLYEQYF